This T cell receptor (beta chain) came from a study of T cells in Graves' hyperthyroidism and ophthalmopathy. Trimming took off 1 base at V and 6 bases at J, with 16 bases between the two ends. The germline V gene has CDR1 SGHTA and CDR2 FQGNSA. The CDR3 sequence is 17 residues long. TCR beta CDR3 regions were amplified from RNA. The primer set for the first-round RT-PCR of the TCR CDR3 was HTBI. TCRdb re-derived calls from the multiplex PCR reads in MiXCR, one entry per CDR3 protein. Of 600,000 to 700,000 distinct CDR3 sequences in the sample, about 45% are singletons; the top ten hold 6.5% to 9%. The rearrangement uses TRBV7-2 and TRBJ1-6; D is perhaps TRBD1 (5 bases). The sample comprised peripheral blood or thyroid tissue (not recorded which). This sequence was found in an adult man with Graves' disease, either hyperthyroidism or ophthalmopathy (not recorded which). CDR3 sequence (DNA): TGTGCCAGCAGCTTAGGCCGGGGGGATTTATCTAATTCACCCCTCCACTTT. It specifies CASSLGRGDLSNSPLHF.